This T cell receptor (beta chain) comes out of a study of T cells in Graves' hyperthyroidism and ophthalmopathy. The CDR3 is made up of 15 amino acids. Trimming took off 0 bases at V and 8 bases at J, with 16 bases between the two ends. Germline assignment: CDR1 LNHDA and CDR2 SQIVND (reference sequence). The investigators amplified TCR beta CDR3 regions from RNA transcripts. The primer set for the first-round RT-PCR of the TCR CDR3 was HTBI. TCRdb re-called the multiplex PCR reads through MiXCR, storing one row per CDR3 protein. This sample has 300,000 or so distinct CDR3 sequences, with 15% to 20% found just once. This clonotype was observed a few times.

The receptor comes from a woman aged 55-75 years with Graves' ophthalmopathy. This sequence joins TRBV19 and TRBJ1-2; the D gene is possibly TRBD1 (6 bases). Sequenced material: blood. For the CDR3, the DNA is TGTGCCAGTAGTATAGATCATCGGACAGATCCCGGCTACACCTTC. Residues: CASSIDHRTDPGYTF.